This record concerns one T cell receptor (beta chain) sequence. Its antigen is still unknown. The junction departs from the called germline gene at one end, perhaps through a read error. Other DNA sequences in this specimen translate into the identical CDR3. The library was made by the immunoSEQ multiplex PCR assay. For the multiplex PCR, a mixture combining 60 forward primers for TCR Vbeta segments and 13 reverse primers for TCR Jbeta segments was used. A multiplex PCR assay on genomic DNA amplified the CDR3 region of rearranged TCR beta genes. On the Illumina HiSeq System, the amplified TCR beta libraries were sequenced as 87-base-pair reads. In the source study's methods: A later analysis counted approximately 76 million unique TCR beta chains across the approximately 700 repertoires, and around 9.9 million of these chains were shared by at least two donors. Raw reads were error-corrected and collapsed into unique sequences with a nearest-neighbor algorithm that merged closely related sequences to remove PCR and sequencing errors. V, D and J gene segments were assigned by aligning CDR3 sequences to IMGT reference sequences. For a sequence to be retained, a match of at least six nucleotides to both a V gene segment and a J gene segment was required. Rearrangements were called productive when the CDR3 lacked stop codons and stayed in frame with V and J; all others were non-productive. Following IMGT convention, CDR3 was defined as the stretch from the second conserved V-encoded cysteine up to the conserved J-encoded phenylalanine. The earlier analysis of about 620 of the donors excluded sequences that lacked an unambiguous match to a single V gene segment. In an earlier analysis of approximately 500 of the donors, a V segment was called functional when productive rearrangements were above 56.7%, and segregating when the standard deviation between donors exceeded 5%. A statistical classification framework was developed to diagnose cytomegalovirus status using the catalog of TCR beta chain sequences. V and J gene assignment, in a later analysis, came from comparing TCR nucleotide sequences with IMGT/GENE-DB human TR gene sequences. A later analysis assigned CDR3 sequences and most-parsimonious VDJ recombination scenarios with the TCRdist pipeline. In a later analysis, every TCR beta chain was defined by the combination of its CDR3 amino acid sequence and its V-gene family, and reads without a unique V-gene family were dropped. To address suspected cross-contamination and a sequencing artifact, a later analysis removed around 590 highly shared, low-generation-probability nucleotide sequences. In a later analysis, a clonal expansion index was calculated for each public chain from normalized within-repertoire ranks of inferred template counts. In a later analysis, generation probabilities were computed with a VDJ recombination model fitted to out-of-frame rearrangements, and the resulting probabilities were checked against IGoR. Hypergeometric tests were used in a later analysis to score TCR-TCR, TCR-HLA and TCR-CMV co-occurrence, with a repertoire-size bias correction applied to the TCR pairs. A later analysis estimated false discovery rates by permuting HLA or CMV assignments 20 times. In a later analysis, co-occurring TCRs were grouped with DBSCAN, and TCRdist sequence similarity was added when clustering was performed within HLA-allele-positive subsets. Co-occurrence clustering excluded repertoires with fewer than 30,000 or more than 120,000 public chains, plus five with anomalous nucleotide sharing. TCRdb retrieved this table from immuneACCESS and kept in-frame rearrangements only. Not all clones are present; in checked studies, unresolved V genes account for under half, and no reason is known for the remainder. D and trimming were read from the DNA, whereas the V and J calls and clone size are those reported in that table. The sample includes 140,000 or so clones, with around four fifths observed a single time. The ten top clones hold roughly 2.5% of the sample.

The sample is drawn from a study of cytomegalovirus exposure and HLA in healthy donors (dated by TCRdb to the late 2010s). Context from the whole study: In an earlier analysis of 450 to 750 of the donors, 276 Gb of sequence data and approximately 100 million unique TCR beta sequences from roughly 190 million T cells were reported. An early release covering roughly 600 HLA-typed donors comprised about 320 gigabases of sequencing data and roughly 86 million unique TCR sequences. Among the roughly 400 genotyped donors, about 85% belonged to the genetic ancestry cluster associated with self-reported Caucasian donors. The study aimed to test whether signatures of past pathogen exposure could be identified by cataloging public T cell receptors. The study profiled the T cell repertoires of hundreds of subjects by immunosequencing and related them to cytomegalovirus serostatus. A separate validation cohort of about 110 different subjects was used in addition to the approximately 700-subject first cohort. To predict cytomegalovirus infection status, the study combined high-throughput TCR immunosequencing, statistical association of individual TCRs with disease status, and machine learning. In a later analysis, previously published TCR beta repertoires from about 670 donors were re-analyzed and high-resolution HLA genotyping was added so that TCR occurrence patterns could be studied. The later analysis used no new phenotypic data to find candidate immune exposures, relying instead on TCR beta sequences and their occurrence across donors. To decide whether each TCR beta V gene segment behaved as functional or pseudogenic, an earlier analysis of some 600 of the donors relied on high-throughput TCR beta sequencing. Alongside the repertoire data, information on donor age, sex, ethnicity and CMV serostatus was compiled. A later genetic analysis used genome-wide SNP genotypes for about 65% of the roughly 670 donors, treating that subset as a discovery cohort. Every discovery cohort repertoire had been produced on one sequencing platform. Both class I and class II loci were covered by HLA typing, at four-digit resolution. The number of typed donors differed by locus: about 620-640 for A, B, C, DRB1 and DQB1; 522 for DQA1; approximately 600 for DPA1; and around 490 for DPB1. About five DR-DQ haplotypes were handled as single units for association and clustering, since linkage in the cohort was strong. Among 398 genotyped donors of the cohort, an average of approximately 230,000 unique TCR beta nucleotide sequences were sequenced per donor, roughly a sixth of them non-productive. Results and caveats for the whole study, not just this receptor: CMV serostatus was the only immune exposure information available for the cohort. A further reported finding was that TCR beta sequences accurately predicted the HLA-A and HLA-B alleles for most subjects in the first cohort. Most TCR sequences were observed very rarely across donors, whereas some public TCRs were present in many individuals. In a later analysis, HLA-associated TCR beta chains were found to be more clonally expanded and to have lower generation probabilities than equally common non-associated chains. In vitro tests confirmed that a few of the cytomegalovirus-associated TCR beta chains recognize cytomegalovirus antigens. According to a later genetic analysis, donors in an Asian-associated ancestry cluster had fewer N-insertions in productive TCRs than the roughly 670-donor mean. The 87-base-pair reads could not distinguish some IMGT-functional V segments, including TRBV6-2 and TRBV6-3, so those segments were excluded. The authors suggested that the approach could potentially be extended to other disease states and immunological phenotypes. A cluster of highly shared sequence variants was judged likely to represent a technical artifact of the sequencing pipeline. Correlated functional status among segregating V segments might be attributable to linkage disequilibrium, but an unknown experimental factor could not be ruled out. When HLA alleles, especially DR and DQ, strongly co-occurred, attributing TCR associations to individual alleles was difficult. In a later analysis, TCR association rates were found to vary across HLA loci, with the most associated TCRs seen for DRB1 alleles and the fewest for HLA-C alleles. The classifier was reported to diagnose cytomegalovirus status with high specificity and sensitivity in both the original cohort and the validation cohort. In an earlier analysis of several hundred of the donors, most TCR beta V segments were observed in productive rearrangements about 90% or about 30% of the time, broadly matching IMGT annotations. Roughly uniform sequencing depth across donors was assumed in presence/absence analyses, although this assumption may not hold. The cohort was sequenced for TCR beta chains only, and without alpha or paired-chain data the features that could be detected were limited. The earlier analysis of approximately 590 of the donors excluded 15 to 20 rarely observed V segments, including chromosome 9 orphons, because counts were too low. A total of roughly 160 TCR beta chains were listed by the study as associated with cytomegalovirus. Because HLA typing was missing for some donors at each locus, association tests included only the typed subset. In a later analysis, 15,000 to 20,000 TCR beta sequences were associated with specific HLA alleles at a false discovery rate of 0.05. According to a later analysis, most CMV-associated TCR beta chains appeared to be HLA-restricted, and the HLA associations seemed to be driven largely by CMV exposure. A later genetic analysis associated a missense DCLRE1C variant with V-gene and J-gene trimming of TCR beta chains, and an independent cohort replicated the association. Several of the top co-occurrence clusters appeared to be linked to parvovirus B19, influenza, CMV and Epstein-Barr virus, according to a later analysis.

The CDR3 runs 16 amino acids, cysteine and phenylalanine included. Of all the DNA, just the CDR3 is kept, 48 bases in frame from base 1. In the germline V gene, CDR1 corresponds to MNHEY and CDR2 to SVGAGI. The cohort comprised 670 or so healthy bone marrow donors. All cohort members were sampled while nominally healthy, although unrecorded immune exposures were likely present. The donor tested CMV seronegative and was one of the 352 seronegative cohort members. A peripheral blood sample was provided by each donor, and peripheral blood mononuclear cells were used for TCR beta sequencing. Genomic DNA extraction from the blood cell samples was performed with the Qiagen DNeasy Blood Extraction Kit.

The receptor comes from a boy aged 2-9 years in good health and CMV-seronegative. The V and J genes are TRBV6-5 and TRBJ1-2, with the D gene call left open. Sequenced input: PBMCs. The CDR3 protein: CASSYSRGFSNYGYTF. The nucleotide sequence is TGTGCCAGCAGCTACTCGAGAGGGTTCTCTAACTATGGCTACACCTTC.